This TCR beta chain was captured in a study of vaccination and CD4 T cells after COVID-19. Study-wide background: Four females and six males made up the convalescents, with two Hispanic.

Treatment reported: approximately 10-day PBMC culture with coronavirus spike peptide pools or control peptides (ViraFEST assay). CD4+ T lymphocytes from the unexposed donor were collected before the COVID-19 pandemic (2011-2018). The CDR3 has 12 amino acids. From germline, CDR1 is SGHTA and CDR2 FQGNSA. V lost 1 base and J 0 bases, leaving 1 base between the germline ends. The study sequenced cultured CD4+ T cell DNA using the Oncomine TCR Beta short-read assay. In TCRdb, the PCR reads were re-called with MiXCR into one record per CDR3 protein. The data show around 7,000 distinct CDR3 sequences, about two thirds seen once. As regards this clonotype: What it recognizes is unknown.

This receptor was taken from a human donor in good health. The chain carries TRBV7-2 and TRBJ2-7; D is undetermined. The sequenced sample consisted of CD4+ T cells from blood, cultured in vitro. This CDR3 is CASSLVSYEQYF. The CDR3 DNA is TGTGCCAGCAGCTTAGTCTCCTACGAGCAGTACTTC. The whole variable domain, remainder taken from reference TRBV7-2 and TRBJ2-7, is GAGVSQSPSNKVTEKGKDVELRCDPISGHTALYWYRQSLGQGLEFLIYFQGNSAPDKSGLPSDRFSAERTGGSVSTLTIQRTQQEDSAVYLCASSLVSYEQYFGPGTRLTVT.